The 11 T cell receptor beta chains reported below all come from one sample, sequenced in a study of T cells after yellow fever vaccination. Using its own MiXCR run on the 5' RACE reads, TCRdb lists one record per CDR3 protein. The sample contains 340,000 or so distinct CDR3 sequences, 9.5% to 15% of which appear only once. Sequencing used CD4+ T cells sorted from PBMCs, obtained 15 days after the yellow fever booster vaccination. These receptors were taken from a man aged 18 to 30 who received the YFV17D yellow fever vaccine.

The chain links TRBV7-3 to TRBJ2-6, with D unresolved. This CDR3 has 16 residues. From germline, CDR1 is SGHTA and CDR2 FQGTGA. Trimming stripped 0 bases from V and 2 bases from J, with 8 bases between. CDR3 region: CASSLTSRTGANVLTF. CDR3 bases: TGTGCCAGCAGCTTAACCTCCCGAACTGGGGCCAACGTCCTGACTTTC.

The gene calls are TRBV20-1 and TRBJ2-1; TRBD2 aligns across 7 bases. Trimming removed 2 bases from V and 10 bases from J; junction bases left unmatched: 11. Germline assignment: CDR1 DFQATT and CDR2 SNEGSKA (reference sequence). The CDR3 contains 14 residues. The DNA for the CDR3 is TGCAGTGCTAGACCGGGGGGAAGTAATTGGGAGCAGTTCTTC. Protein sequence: CSARPGGSNWEQFF.

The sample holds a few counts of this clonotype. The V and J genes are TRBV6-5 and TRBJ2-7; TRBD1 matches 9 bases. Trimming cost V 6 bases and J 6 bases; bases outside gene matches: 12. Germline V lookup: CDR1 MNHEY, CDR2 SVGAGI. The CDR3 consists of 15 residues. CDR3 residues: CASRRTGDYPGEQYV. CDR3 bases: TGTGCCAGCAGACGGACAGGGGATTATCCAGGCGAGCAGTACGTC.

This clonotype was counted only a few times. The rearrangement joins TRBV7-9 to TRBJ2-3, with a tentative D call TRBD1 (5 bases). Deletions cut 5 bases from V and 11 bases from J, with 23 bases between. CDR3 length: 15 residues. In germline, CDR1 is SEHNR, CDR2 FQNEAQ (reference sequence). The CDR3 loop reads CASSQIPLQVREQYF. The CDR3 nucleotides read TGTGCCAGCAGCCAGATCCCCCTGCAGGTCAGGGAGCAGTATTTT.

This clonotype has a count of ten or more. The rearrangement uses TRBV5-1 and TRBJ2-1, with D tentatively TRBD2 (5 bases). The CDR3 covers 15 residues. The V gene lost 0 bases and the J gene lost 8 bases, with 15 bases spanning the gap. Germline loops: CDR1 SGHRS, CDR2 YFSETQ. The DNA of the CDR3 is TGCGCCAGCAGCTTGGCCCAAATCTTTAGCGATGAGCAGTTCTTC. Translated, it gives CASSLAQIFSDEQFF.

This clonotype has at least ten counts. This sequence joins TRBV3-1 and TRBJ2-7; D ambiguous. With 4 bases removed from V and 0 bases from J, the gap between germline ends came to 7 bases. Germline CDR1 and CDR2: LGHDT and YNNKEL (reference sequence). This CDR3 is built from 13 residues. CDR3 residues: CASSLSTSYEQYF. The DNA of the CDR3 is TGTGCCAGCAGCCTGTCGACCTCCTACGAGCAGTACTTC.

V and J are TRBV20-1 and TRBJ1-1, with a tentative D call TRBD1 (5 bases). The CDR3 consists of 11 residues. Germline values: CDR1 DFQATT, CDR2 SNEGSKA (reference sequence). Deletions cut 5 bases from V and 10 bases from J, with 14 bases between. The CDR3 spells CSAPRPGGAFF. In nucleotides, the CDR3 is TGCAGTGCTCCACGACCCGGGGGAGCTTTCTTT.

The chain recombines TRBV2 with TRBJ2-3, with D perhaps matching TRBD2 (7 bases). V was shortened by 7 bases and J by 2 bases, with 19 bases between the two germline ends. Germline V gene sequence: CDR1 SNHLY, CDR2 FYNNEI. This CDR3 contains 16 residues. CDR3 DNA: TGTGCCAGCACCCTAGGGGGGCTAGCGGACACAGATACGCAGTATTTT. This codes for CASTLGGLADTDTQYF.

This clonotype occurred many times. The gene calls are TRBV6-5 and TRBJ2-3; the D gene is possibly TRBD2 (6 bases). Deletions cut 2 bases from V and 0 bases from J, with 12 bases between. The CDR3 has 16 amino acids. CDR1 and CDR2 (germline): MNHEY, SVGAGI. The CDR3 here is CASSYRSGTSTDTQYF. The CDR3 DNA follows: TGTGCCAGCAGTTACCGTAGCGGTACTAGCACAGATACGCAGTATTTT.

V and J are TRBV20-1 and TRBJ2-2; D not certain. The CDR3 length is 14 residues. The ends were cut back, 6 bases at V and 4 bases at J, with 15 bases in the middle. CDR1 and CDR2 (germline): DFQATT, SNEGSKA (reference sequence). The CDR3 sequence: CSAIDFQRTGELFF. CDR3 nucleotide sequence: TGCAGTGCCATCGACTTTCAACGCACCGGGGAGCTGTTTTTT.

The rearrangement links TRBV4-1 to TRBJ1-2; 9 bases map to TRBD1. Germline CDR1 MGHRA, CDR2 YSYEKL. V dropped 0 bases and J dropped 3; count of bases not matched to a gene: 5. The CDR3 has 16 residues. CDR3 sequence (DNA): TGCGCCAGCAGCCAAGATCCTGACAGGGGGTACTATGGCTACACCTTC. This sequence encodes CASSQDPDRGYYGYTF.